The rows below give T cell receptor beta chains drawn from one sample of a study of T cells after yellow fever vaccination. TCRdb redid the calling of the 5' RACE reads with MiXCR, one entry per CDR3 protein. The sample lists some 150,000 distinct CDR3 sequences, about 11% seen once, with 36% in the top ten. The input for sequencing was CD8+ T cells sorted from PBMCs, taken 15 days after the yellow fever booster vaccination. The source is a man between 18 and 29 years old who received the YFV17D yellow fever vaccine. CDR3s include the opening cysteine and the closing phenylalanine or tryptophan. A D gene is named only where the DNA matches it firmly. Rows give clone size only sometimes, using once, few, many, or a class for an expanded clone.

clone_size	d_call	cdr3_length	v_call	j_call	cdr3_aa	cdr3_nt
.	.	17	TRBV4-3	TRBJ2-1	CASSQGLADGSRVGQFF	TGCGCCAGCAGCCAAGGATTGGCGGACGGATCGCGGGTAGGGCAGTTCTTC
.	TRBD2	14	TRBV29-1	TRBJ2-5	CSVKAGGWQETQYF	TGCAGCGTAAAAGCGGGGGGTTGGCAAGAGACCCAGTACTTC
few	TRBD2	15	TRBV10-3	TRBJ2-5	CAISVTGGGRRTQYF	TGTGCCATCAGTGTCACCGGGGGGGGCAGAAGGACCCAGTACTTC
.	.	15	TRBV7-6	TRBJ1-5	CASSLTDVGNQPQHF	TGTGCCAGCAGCCTCACAGATGTTGGCAATCAGCCCCAGCATTTT
few	.	13	TRBV27	TRBJ2-5	CASSFRGRETQYF	TGTGCCAGCAGTTTTCGAGGGAGGGAGACCCAGTACTTC
.	TRBD1	18	TRBV12-3/TRBV12-4	TRBJ2-2	CASRDRGRGQKNTGELFF	TGTGCCAGCAGGGATAGGGGCAGGGGGCAAAAAAACACCGGGGAGCTGTTTTTT
.	.	14	TRBV7-9	TRBJ1-5	CAGSLIDVNQPQHF	TGTGCCGGCAGCTTAATAGACGTCAATCAGCCCCAGCATTTT
.	TRBD2	14	TRBV20-1	TRBJ2-7	CSARVGGSSYEQYF	TGCAGTGCTAGAGTTGGCGGGAGCTCCTACGAGCAGTACTTC
.	TRBD1	15	TRBV27	TRBJ2-1	CASSFGTGGLDELFF	TGTGCCAGCAGTTTCGGGACAGGGGGCTTAGATGAGCTGTTCTTC
once	.	15	TRBV27	TRBJ1-1	CASSLRLGIGTEAFF	TGTGCCAGCAGTTTACGATTGGGGATTGGTACTGAAGCTTTCTTT
.	.	13	TRBV4-1	TRBJ2-5	CASSQVGDETQYF	TGCGCCAGCAGCCAAGTAGGGGATGAGACCCAGTACTTC
few	.	16	TRBV13	TRBJ2-6	CASSPNRGGGANVLTF	TGTGCCAGCAGCCCCAACAGGGGGGGAGGGGCCAACGTCCTGACTTTC